Following are 6 T cell receptor beta chains from one sample sequenced in a study of T cell repertoires in cytomegalovirus infection. One entry per CDR3 protein results from TCRdb running MiXCR on the reads. The table includes about half a million distinct CDR3 sequences, more than 40% detected once. These receptors lack a known antigen. This specimen consisted of cultured PBMCs, obtained from culture after CMV antigen stimulation. The receptors stem from a human donor in good health (CMV status not recorded). Some clones in this sample may be carry-over from other donors' samples.

The table lists this clonotype with a few counts. The rearrangement joins TRBV7-2 to TRBJ2-7; 7 bases map to TRBD1. Losses at the gene ends were 4 bases for V and 2 bases for J; bases not matched to a gene: 8. The CDR3 covers 15 residues. Germline CDR1 reads SGHTA; CDR2 reads FQGNSA. CDR3 sequence (DNA): TGTGCCAGCAGCTCTGACAGGGTTCCACCCTACGAGCAGTACTTC. Protein sequence: CASSSDRVPPYEQYF. The full variable domain, rest sourced from reference TRBV7-2 and TRBJ2-7, is GAGVSQSPSNKVTEKGKDVELRCDPISGHTALYWYRQSLGQGLEFLIYFQGNSAPDKSGLPSDRFSAERTGGSVSTLTIQRTQQEDSAVYLCASSSDRVPPYEQYFGPGTRLTVT.

This clonotype has more than one count but fewer than ten. This chain joins TRBV7-2 and TRBJ2-2, with D maybe TRBD1 (5 bases). The CDR3 loop spans 11 amino acids. Germline loops: CDR1 SGHTA, CDR2 FQGNSA. The V and J ends lost 5 bases and 12 bases respectively, with 10 bases between them. The CDR3 reads CASSPPGKLFF. DNA of the CDR3: TGTGCCAGCAGCCCTCCAGGGAAGCTGTTTTTT. Based on the CDR3 plus reference TRBV7-2 and TRBJ2-2, the full variable domain is GAGVSQSPSNKVTEKGKDVELRCDPISGHTALYWYRQSLGQGLEFLIYFQGNSAPDKSGLPSDRFSAERTGGSVSTLTIQRTQQEDSAVYLCASSPPGKLFFGEGSRLTVL.

In this sample, this clonotype turned up a few times. The V and J genes are TRBV6-5 and TRBJ1-1; D not resolved. The V gene lost 2 bases and the J gene lost 3 bases, with 7 bases spanning the gap. Germline loops: CDR1 MNHEY, CDR2 SVGAGI. CDR3 length: 13 amino acids. CDR3 sequence (DNA): TGTGCCAGCAGTTACAGGCGGCACACTGAAGCTTTCTTT. Protein sequence: CASSYRRHTEAFF.

The chain couples TRBV7-6 to TRBJ2-3; 8 bases map to TRBD2. The CDR3 length is 16 residues. Germline assignment: CDR1 SGHVS and CDR2 FNYEAQ. V dropped 4 bases and J dropped 4; count of bases not matched to a gene: 10. CDR3: CASSSPRAGGPDTQYF. Written as DNA, the CDR3 is TGTGCCAGCAGCTCGCCGCGGGCGGGGGGTCCAGATACGCAGTATTTT. The variable domain in full, completed from reference TRBV7-6 and TRBJ2-3, reads GAGVSQSPRYKVTKRGQDVALRCDPISGHVSLYWYRQALGQGPEFLTYFNYEAQQDKSGLPNDRFSAERPEGSISTLTIQRTEQRDSAMYRCASSSPRAGGPDTQYFGPGTRLTVL.

This clonotype was detected a few times. The rearrangement joins TRBV28 to TRBJ2-3; 8 bases map to TRBD1. There are 14 residues in the CDR3. With 11 bases clipped from V and 2 bases from J, the junction kept 9 bases outside the gene matches. The germline V gene encodes CDR1 MDHEN and CDR2 SYDVKM. In DNA form, the CDR3 reads TGTGCCGGCTCTACAGGGGGACTCACAGATACGCAGTATTTT. Translated: CAGSTGGLTDTQYF.

This clonotype appeared many times. The V call is TRBV7-2, the J call TRBJ2-1; a weak D match, TRBD2 (6 bases). The CDR3 loop spans 16 amino acids. Trimming stripped 3 bases from V and 0 bases from J, with 12 bases between. CDR1 and CDR2 (germline): SGHTA, FQGNSA. The CDR3, as DNA: TGTGCCAGCAGCTTCAGGAGGGGAGACTCCTACAATGAGCAGTTCTTC. Amino acid sequence: CASSFRRGDSYNEQFF.